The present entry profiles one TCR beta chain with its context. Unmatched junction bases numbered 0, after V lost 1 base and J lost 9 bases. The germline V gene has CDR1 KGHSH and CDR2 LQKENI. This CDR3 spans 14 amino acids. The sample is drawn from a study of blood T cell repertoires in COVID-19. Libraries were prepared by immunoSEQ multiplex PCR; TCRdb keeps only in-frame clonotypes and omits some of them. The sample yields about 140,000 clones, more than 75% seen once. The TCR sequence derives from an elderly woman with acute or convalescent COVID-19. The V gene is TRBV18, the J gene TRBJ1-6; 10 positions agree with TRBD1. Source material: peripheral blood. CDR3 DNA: TGTGCCAGCTCACCACGGGACAGGGGTTCACCCCTCCACTTT. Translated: CASSPRDRGSPLHF.